The clone carrying this TCR beta chain was observed once. The data originate from a study of blood T cell repertoires in COVID-19. Across the whole study: Spain, Italy and the United States supplied samples that represented acute and convalescent COVID-19. The cDNA or gDNA used as material had been derived from T cells, B-cell-depleted T cells, or PBMCs.

V shed 4 bases and J shed 9 bases, with 15 bases lying between them. The CDR3 loop spans 13 amino acids. The germline CDR1 and CDR2 sequences are KGHSH and LQKENI. In the study's own analysis: Estimation of nucleated cell counts relied on the amplification of reference gene primers. Some clones are missing from TCRdb's copy, which holds only in-frame ones; the method was immunoSEQ multiplex PCR. V, J and clone size are taken as reported in that table, and D and trimming were inferred from the DNA itself. The data hold some 76,000 clones, with 75% to 90% observed a single time. The sequenced material came from peripheral blood. This sequence originates from a human donor in a cohort sampled during active COVID-19. V usage is TRBV18 and J usage is TRBJ1-1; a possible D gene is TRBD1 (6 bases). In DNA, the CDR3 is TGTGCCAGCTCACTCGACGGAGGACAGCAAGCTTTCTTT. It yields the protein CASSLDGGQQAFF.